This T cell receptor beta chain emerged from a study of T-cell memory formation after mild COVID-19. UMIs and sample barcodes were carried by the TCR alpha and TCR beta cDNA libraries that 5'RACE produced using constant-segment primers. TCRdb re-derived calls from the 5' RACE reads in MiXCR, one entry per CDR3 protein. Of 400,000 to 500,000 distinct CDR3 sequences listed, roughly 26% were seen once; the top ten hold 8.5% to 10%. Notes on the study in general: Confirmation was lacking for SARS-CoV-2 specificity of second-wave clones that peaked on day 37.

A note on this clonotype: What it binds is not known.

The receptor was isolated from an adult woman who had mild COVID-19 (a few samples of this study predate the infection). Cell type and time point are not known. Sequenced input: PBMCs or a T cell subset sorted from them (not recorded which).

Written as DNA, the CDR3 is TGTGCCAGCAGTCCAGGACCGCTGATGCGCGCGGGTGCTTTCTTT. Amino acid sequence: CASSPGPLMRAGAFF. This rearrangement joins TRBV6-2 or TRBV6-3 to TRBJ1-1, with D unclear. V lost 5 bases, J lost 11 bases, and 24 bases lay in between. The CDR3 covers 15 residues. The germline V gene has CDR1 MNHEY and CDR2 SVGEGT.